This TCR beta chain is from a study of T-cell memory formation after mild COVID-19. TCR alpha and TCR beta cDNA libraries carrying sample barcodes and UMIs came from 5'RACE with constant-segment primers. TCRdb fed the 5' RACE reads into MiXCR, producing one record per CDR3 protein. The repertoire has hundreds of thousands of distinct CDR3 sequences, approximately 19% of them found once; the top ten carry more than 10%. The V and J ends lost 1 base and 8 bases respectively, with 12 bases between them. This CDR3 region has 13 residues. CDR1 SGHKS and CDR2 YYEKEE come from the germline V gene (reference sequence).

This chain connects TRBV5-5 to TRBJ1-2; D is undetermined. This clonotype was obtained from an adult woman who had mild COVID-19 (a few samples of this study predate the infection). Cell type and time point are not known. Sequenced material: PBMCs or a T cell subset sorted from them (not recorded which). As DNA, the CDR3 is TGTGCCAGCAGCTTGTTAGGCGCATACGGCTACACCTTC. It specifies CASSLLGAYGYTF. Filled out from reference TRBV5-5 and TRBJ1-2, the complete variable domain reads DAGVTQSPTHLIKTRGQQVTLRCSPISGHKSVSWYQQVLGQGPQFIFQYYEKEERGRGNFPDRFSARQFPNYSSELNVNALLLGDSALYLCASSLLGAYGYTFGSGTRLTVV.